Listed here is a single T cell receptor beta chain. Its antigen is unidentified. Germline is not matched at one junction end, which may reflect a read error. This sample was taken from a study of cytomegalovirus exposure and HLA in healthy donors. The CDR3 sequence is 12 residues long. In germline, CDR1 is SSHAT, CDR2 FNYEAQ (reference sequence). General study findings and limits: Productive rates of about 87% or about 30% were seen for most TCR beta V segments in an earlier analysis. A link between a missense DCLRE1C variant and TCR beta V- and J-gene trimming emerged from a later analysis. Available immune exposure information was restricted to CMV serostatus only. DRB1 showed the most TCR associations and HLA-C the fewest in a later analysis, as rates varied by HLA locus.

Vbeta (60) and Jbeta (13) primers were used in the PCR. Assay: immunoSEQ multiplex PCR; the TCRdb copy retains only in-frame clones and omits some. Of over 150,000 clones in the sample, about four fifths were seen once. The chain carries TRBV7-7 and TRBJ2-2; D is unresolved. Sequencing input: PBMCs. This receptor was obtained from a woman in her forties or fifties in good health and CMV-seropositive. DNA of the CDR3: TGTGCTAGCAGCCTCCCGGCCGGGGAGCTGTTTTTT. It specifies CASSLPAGELFF.